The clone carrying this TCR beta chain came up many times. The antigen remains undetermined. This record belongs to a study of CD8 T cells in ankylosing spondylitis. This CDR3 contains 14 residues. CDR1 is DFQATT, CDR2 SNEGSKA, per germline (reference sequence). Germline trimming cut 3 bases from V and 3 bases from J; bases unmatched to any gene: 4. Overall study results and limits: Enrichment of disease-linked clones was reportedly significant in matched ankylosing spondylitis synovial fluid. Roughly eight highly homologous variants made up a TCR beta motif that seemed to typify ankylosing spondylitis blood. Relatively scarce in peripheral blood, disease-linked clones were CD8+. In reactive arthritis synovial fluid and blood, some motif variants had been reported before.

Quantitative barcoded 5'-RACE was used to prepare TCR beta libraries. TCRdb fed the 5' RACE reads into MiXCR, producing one record per CDR3 protein. Of roughly 670,000 distinct CDR3 sequences in the sample, 15% to 20% were seen once. Sequencing was carried out using blood, either unsorted or a sorted T cell fraction (not recorded which). The chain uses TRBV20-1 and TRBJ2-3; 9 positions agree with TRBD1. The receptor comes from a male donor with ankylosing spondylitis. The CDR3 region has the DNA TGCAGTGCTAGGGGACAGGGAGGAACAGATACGCAGTATTTT. It is translated as CSARGQGGTDTQYF.